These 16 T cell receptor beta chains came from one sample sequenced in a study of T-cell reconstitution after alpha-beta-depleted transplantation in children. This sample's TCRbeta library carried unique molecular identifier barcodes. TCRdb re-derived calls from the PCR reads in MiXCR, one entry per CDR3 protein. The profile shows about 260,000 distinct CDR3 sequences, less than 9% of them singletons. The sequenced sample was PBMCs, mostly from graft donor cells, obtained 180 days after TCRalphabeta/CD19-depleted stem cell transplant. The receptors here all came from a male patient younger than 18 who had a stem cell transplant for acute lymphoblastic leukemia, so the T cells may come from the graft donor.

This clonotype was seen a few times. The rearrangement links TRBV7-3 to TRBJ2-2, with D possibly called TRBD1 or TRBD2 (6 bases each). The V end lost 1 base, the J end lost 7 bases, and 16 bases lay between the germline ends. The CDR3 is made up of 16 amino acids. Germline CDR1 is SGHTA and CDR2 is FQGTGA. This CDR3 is CASSLSSGAKNGELFF. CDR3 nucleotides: TGTGCCAGCAGCTTAAGTTCGGGGGCGAAAAACGGGGAGCTGTTTTTT.

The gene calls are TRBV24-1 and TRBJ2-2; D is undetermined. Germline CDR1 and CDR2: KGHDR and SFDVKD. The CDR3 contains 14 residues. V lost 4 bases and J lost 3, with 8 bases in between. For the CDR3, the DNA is TGTGCCACCAGTGAAAGTTCTTACACCGGGGAGCTGTTTTTT. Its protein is CATSESSYTGELFF.

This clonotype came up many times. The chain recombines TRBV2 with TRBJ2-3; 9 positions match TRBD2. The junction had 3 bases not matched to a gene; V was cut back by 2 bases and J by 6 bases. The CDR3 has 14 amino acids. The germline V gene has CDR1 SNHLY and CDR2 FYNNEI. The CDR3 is CASSESGRSDTQYF. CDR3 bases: TGTGCCAGCAGTGAAAGCGGGAGGAGTGATACGCAGTATTTT.

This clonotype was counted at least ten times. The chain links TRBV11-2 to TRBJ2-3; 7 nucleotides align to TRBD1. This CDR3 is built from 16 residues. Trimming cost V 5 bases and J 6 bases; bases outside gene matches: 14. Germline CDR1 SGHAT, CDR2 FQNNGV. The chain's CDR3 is CASSGRDRESQDTQYF. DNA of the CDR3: TGTGCCAGCAGCGGACGGGACAGAGAGTCACAGGATACGCAGTATTTT.

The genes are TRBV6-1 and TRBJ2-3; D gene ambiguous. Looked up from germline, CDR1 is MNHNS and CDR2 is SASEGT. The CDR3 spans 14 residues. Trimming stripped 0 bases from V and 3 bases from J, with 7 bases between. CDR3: CASSEALGTDTQYF. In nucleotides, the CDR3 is TGTGCCAGCAGTGAAGCTCTTGGAACAGATACGCAGTATTTT.

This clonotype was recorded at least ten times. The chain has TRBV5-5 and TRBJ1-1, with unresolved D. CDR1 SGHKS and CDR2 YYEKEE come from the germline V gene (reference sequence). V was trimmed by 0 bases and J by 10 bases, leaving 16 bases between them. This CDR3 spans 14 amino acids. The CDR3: CASSLEHLARGAFF. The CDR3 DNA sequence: TGTGCCAGCAGCTTGGAACATCTGGCACGGGGAGCTTTCTTT.

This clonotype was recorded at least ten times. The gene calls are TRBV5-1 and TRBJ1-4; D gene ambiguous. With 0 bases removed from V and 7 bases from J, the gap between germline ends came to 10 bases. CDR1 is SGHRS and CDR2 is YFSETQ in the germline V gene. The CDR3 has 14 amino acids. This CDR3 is CASSLAGNGEKLFF. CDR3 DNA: TGCGCCAGCAGCTTGGCCGGGAATGGTGAAAAACTGTTTTTT.

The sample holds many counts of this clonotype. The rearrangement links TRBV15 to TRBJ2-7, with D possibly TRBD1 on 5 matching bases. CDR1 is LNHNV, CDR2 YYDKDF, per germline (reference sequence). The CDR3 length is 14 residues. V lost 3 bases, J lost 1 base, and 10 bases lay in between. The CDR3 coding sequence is TGTGCCACCAGCAGGACAGCTTATTCCTACGAGCAGTACTTC. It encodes CATSRTAYSYEQYF. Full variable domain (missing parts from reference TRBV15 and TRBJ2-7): DAMVIQNPRYQVTQFGKPVTLSCSQTLNHNVMYWYQQKSSQAPKLLFHYYDKDFNNEADTPDNFQSRRPNTSFCFLDIRSPGLGDTAMYLCATSRTAYSYEQYFGPGTRLTVT.

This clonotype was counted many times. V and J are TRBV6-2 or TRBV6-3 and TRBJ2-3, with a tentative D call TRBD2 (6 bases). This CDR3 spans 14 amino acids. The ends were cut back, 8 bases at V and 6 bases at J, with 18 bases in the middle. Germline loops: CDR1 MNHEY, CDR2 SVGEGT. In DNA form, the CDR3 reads TGTGCCAGCCTCGGGACTCCCCGTGCGGATACGCAGTATTTT. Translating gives CASLGTPRADTQYF.

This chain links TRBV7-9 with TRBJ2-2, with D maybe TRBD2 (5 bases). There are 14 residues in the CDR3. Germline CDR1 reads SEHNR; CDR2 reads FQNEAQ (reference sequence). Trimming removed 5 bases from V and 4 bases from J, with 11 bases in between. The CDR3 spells CASSHRAGTGELFF. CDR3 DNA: TGTGCCAGCAGCCACCGGGCGGGCACCGGGGAGCTGTTTTTT.

The CDR3 region has the DNA TGTGCCCCTAGGAGGCGGGAGAAGAGGGATACGCAGTATTTT. Its protein is CAPRRREKRDTQYF. This sequence joins TRBV2 and TRBJ2-3; TRBD2 matches 7 bases. The CDR3 contains 14 residues. V lost 11 bases, J lost 6 bases, and 14 bases stayed unmatched. Germline values: CDR1 SNHLY, CDR2 FYNNEI.

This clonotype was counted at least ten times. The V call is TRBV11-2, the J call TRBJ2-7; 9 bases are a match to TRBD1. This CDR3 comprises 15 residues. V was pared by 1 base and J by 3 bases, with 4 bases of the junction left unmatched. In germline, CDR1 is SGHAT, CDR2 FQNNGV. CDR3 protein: CASSLGRQGDYEQYF. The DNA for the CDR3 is TGTGCCAGCAGCTTAGGGAGACAGGGGGACTACGAGCAGTACTTC.

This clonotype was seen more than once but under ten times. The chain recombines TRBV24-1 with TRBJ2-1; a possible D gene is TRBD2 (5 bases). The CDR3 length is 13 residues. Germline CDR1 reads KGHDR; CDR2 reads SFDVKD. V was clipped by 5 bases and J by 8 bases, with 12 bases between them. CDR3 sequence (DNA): TGTGCCACCAGTGCCTCACTAGAGCATGAGCAGTTCTTC. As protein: CATSASLEHEQFF.

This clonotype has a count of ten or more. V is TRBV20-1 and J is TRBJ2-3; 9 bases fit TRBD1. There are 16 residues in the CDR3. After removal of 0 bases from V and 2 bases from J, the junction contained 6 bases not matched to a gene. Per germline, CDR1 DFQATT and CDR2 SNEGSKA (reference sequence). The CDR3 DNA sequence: TGCAGTGCTAGAGATCCGGGGACAGGGCCCACAGATACGCAGTATTTT. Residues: CSARDPGTGPTDTQYF.

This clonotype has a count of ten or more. CDR3 bases: TGCGCCAGCAGCTTGGGGGGGGCCAACTCCCAAGAGACCCAGTACTTC. Translated, it gives CASSLGGANSQETQYF. The chain combines TRBV5-1 with TRBJ2-5; perhaps D is TRBD1 or TRBD2 (6 bases each). The CDR3 is 16 amino acids. Between the trimmed V and J ends, which lost 0 bases and 1 base, there was a span of 13 bases. CDR1 SGHRS and CDR2 YFSETQ come from the germline V gene.

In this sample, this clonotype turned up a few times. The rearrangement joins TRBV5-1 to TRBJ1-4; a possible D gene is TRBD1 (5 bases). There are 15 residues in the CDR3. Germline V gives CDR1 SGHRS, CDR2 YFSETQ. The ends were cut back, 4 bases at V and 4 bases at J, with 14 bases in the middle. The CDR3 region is CASSPTGANNEKLFF. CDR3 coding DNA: TGCGCCAGCAGCCCCACCGGGGCGAATAATGAAAAACTGTTTTTT.